The source of this T cell receptor beta chain is a study of blood T cell repertoires in COVID-19. This CDR3 is 14 amino acids long. Germline-derived CDR1 and CDR2 are LGHDT and YNNKEL (reference sequence). Trimming pared 0 bases from V and 6 bases from J, leaving 11 bases between. Some clones are missing from TCRdb's copy, which holds only in-frame ones; the method was immunoSEQ multiplex PCR. This sample has a few hundred thousand clones, with approximately 92% found just once. This clone was detected only once. The TCR originated in a person between 18 and 30 years old with COVID-19, enrolled during active disease. The chain combines TRBV3-1 (or the pseudogene TRBV3-2) with TRBJ1-2, with D perhaps TRBD1 (5 bases). Sequencing was performed on peripheral blood. This CDR3 is CASSQDTRVNGYTF. The CDR3 bases are TGTGCCAGCAGCCAAGATACCAGGGTGAATGGCTACACCTTC.